Listed here are 17 T cell receptor beta chains from one sample, sequenced in a study of T cell therapy after organ transplantation. Clones were sequenced by immunoSEQ multiplex PCR, and TCRdb holds only the in-frame ones, with some missing. This table has 2,000 to 2,500 clones, roughly nine tenths appearing once. No antigens are known for them. This material consisted of CD8+ T cells from blood, taken before autologous CMV-specific T cell therapy. The receptor set was obtained from a human patient who had received a solid organ transplant and had CMV disease.

The sample holds one count of this clone. The chain carries TRBV5-6 and TRBJ2-7; the match to TRBD1 covers 8 bases. The CDR3 has 15 residues. V was pared by 0 bases and J by 3 bases, with 5 bases of the junction left unmatched. The germline V gene encodes CDR1 SGHDT and CDR2 YYEEEE. This chain's CDR3 is CASSLGAGGVYEQYF. The CDR3 bases are TGTGCCAGCAGCTTGGGAGCAGGGGGCGTCTACGAGCAGTACTTC.

The V and J genes are TRBV7-2 and TRBJ2-3, with 10 bases matching TRBD2. This CDR3 has 15 amino acids. V lost 5 bases and J lost 3; bases outside the gene matches: 5. Germline CDR1 reads SGHTA; CDR2 reads FQGNSA. The CDR3 bases are TGTGCCAGCAGCCCTTCTAGCGGGAGTACAGATACGCAGTATTTT. It codes for CASSPSSGSTDTQYF.

J is TRBJ1-2 and V is TRBV20-1; D remains ambiguous. V was clipped by 6 bases and J by 8 bases, with 13 bases between them. CDR3 size: 11 residues. Germline V gives CDR1 DFQATT, CDR2 SNEGSKA (reference sequence). The CDR3 DNA reads as TGCAGTGCCCGGCGGGTTGGGGGCTACACCTTC. Amino acid sequence: CSARRVGGYTF.

The chain has TRBV7-6 and TRBJ2-1; D is perhaps TRBD1 or TRBD2 (6 bases each). This CDR3 has 16 amino acids. Germline lookup yields CDR1 SGHVS and CDR2 FNYEAQ. Trimming removed 3 bases at V and 3 bases at J, with 15 bases between. The CDR3 nucleotides read TGTGCCAGCAGCTTGGGGTGGGGGGCCCTCTACAATGAGCAGTTCTTC. Translation gives CASSLGWGALYNEQFF.

CDR3 sequence: CASSRPGQGFSSTYGYTF. CDR3 DNA sequence: TGTGCCAGCAGCAGACCGGGACAGGGCTTTTCCTCTACTTATGGCTACACCTTC. This sequence joins TRBV27 and TRBJ1-2, with 9 bases that match TRBD1. The CDR3 spans 18 residues. CDR1 and CDR2 (germline): MNHEY, SMNVEV (reference sequence). J lost 5 bases, V lost 6 bases, and 19 bases had no gene match.

The chain uses TRBV20-1 and TRBJ1-2, with D unresolved. There are 11 residues in the CDR3. V shed 3 bases and J shed 5 bases, with 7 bases lying between them. CDR1 and CDR2 from the germline V gene are DFQATT and SNEGSKA (reference sequence). DNA for the CDR3: TGCAGTGCTAGTGGTGGTTATGGCTACACCTTC. Its protein product is CSASGGYGYTF.

The rearrangement uses TRBV18 and TRBJ2-1, with D tentatively TRBD1 (6 bases). Germline V gene lookup returns CDR1 KGHSH and CDR2 LQKENI. The V end lost 6 bases, the J end lost 0 bases, and 18 bases lay between the germline ends. There are 17 residues in the CDR3. For the CDR3, the DNA is TGTGCCAGCTCGGAAACAGGGCCCGCTAGCTCCTACAATGAGCAGTTCTTC. This translates into CASSETGPASSYNEQFF.

This chain joins TRBV6-5 and TRBJ1-4; a possible D gene is TRBD1 (5 bases). The V end lost 2 bases, the J end lost 7 bases, and 11 bases lay between the germline ends. The CDR3 is made up of 14 amino acids. The germline CDR1 and CDR2 sequences are MNHEY and SVGAGI. The CDR3: CASSYGDVREKLFF. As DNA, the CDR3 is TGTGCCAGCAGTTACGGGGACGTTCGTGAAAAACTGTTTTTT.

The chain combines TRBV7-6 with TRBJ1-6; weak D call: TRBD1 (6 bases). This CDR3 region has 20 residues. Germline V gene lookup returns CDR1 SGHVS and CDR2 FNYEAQ. V shed 5 bases and J shed 0 bases, with 23 bases lying between them. In nucleotides, the CDR3 is TGTGCCAGCAGCCCCGACCACCTTGACGGACAGAGCTCCTATAATTCACCCCTCCACTTT. Translated: CASSPDHLDGQSSYNSPLHF.

The chain recombines TRBV30 with TRBJ2-3; D might be TRBD1 (5 bases). The CDR3 sequence is 15 residues long. Germline CDR1 is GTSNPN and CDR2 is SVGIG (reference sequence). The V end lost 3 bases, the J end lost 2 bases, and 15 bases lay between the germline ends. CDR3 nucleotides: TGTGCCTGGAGAGGGGCAGGGCGGAACACAGATACGCAGTATTTT. Translating gives CAWRGAGRNTDTQYF.

The chain links TRBV28 to TRBJ2-7; D remains unclear. Germline lookup yields CDR1 MDHEN and CDR2 SYDVKM. V dropped 3 bases and J dropped 1 base, with 10 bases sitting between them. This CDR3 has 14 residues. The DNA of the CDR3 is TGTGCCAGCAGTTTTCTGGGTCCGTCCTACGAGCAGTACTTC. This sequence encodes CASSFLGPSYEQYF.

As DNA, the CDR3 is TGTGCCAGCAGCCCAAGCCGGGCAACTAATGAAAAACTGTTTTTT. Translation gives CASSPSRATNEKLFF. This chain links TRBV27 with TRBJ1-4; no clear D. Trimming pared 6 bases from V and 0 bases from J, leaving 11 bases between. Germline V gives CDR1 MNHEY, CDR2 SMNVEV (reference sequence). The CDR3 loop spans 15 amino acids.

V usage is TRBV28 and J usage is TRBJ1-2, with D perhaps TRBD1 (6 bases). The ends were cut back, 5 bases at V and 8 bases at J, with 18 bases in the middle. The CDR3 is 14 amino acids. CDR1 and CDR2 from the germline V gene are MDHEN and SYDVKM. CDR3 amino acids: CASSHGQNLWGYTF. CDR3 bases: TGTGCCAGCAGTCACGGACAGAACCTCTGGGGCTACACCTTC.

The chain joins TRBV19 to TRBJ1-2; D may be TRBD1 (5 bases). Between the trimmed V and J ends, which lost 3 bases and 8 bases, there was a span of 13 bases. CDR1 and CDR2 (germline): LNHDA, SQIVND (reference sequence). The CDR3 spans 13 residues. CDR3 in DNA: TGTGCCAGTAGTATGGCAGGGTGGTTGGGCTACACCTTC. It encodes CASSMAGWLGYTF.

This chain uses TRBV7-2 with TRBJ2-7, with TRBD2 matching over 8 bases. Germline loops: CDR1 SGHTA, CDR2 FQGNSA. V shed 1 base and J 6 bases; nucleotides not matched to a gene: 2. The CDR3 length is 13 residues. The CDR3 DNA is TGTGCCAGCAGCTTAGGACTAGCGCCCGAGCAGTACTTC. It encodes CASSLGLAPEQYF.

The chain's CDR3 is CASSFWDSGNTIYF. As DNA, the CDR3 is TGTGCCAGCAGTTTTTGGGACTCTGGAAACACCATATATTTT. The chain carries TRBV28 and TRBJ1-3; D gene unclear. Trimming shortened V by 3 bases and J by 0 bases, and 6 bases separated the two germline ends. This CDR3 is built from 14 residues. Germline V gene data show CDR1 as MDHEN and CDR2 as SYDVKM.

The chain employs TRBV10-3 and TRBJ1-5, with D uncertain. Germline CDR1 ENHRY, CDR2 SYGVKD. CDR3 length: 15 residues. V gave up 5 bases and J gave up 0 bases, with 11 bases separating them. CDR3 in amino acids: CAISRDGDSNQPQHF. In DNA, the CDR3 is TGTGCCATCAGTAGAGACGGTGATAGCAATCAGCCCCAGCATTTT.